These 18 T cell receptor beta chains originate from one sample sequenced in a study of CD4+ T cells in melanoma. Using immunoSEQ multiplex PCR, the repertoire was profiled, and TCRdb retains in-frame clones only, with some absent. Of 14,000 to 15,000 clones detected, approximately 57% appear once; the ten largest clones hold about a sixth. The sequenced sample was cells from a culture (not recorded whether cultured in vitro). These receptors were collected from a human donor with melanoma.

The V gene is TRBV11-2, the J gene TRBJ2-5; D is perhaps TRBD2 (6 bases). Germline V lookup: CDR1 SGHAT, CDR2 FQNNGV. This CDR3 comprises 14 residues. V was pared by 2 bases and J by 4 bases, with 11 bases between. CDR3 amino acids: CASSLRLASETQYF. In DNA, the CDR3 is TGTGCCAGCAGCTTACGGCTAGCGTCAGAGACCCAGTACTTC.

CDR3 loop: CASGTGVNCEKLFF. The CDR3 DNA sequence: TGTGCCAGCGGGACGGGGGTGAACTGTGAAAAACTGTTTTTT. The chain is built from TRBV6-4 and TRBJ1-4; maybe TRBD1 (5 bases). In germline, CDR1 is MRHNA, CDR2 SNTAGT. V was clipped by 8 bases and J by 7 bases, with 17 bases between them. The CDR3 sequence is 14 residues long.

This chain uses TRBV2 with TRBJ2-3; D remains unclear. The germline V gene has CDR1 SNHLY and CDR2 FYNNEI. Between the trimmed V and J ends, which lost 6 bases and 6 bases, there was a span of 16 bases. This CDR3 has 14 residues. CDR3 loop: CASRRTATSDTQYF. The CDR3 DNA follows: TGTGCCAGCAGGAGAACGGCTACTTCGGATACGCAGTATTTT.

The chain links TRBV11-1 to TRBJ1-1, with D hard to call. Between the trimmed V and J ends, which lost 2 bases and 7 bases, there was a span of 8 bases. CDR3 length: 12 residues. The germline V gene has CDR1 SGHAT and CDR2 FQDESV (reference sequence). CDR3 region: CASSLSLSEAFF. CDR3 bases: TGTGCCAGCAGCTTATCCCTTAGTGAAGCTTTCTTT.

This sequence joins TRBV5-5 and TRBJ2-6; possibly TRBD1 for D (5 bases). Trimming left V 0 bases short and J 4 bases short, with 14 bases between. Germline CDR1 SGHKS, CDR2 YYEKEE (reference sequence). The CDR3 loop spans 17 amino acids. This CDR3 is CASSLGTGLRGANVLTF. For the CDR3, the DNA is TGTGCCAGCAGCTTGGGTACAGGCCTGAGGGGGGCCAACGTCCTGACTTTC. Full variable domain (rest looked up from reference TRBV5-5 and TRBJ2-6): DAGVTQSPTHLIKTRGQQVTLRCSPISGHKSVSWYQQVLGQGPQFIFQYYEKEERGRGNFPDRFSARQFPNYSSELNVNALLLGDSALYLCASSLGTGLRGANVLTFGAGSRLTVL.

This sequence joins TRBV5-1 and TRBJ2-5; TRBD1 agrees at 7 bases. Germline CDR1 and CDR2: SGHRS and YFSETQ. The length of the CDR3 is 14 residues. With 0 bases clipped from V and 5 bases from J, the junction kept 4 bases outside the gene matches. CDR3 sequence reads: CASSLGQGSETQYF. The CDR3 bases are TGCGCCAGCAGCTTGGGACAGGGTTCGGAGACCCAGTACTTC.

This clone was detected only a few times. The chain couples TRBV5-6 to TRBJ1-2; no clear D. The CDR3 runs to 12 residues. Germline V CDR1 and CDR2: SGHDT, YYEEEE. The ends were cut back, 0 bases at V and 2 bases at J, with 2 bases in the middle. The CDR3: CASSLANYGYTF. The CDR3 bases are TGTGCCAGCAGCTTGGCGAACTATGGCTACACCTTC. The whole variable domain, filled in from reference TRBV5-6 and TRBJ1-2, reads DAGVTQSPTHLIKTRGQQVTLRCSPKSGHDTVSWYQQALGQGPQFIFQYYEEEERQRGNFPDRFSGHQFPNYSSELNVNALLLGDSALYLCASSLANYGYTFGSGTRLTVV.

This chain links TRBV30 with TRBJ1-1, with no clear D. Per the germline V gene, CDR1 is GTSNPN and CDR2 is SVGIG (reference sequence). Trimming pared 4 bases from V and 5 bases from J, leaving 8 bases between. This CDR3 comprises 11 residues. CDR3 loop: CAWTWATEAFF. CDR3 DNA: TGTGCCTGGACTTGGGCTACTGAAGCTTTCTTT.

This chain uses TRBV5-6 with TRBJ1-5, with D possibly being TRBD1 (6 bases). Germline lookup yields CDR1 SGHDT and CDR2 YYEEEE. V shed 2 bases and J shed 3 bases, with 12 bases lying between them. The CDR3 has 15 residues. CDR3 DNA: TGTGCCAGCAGCTTCTACGGGGACAACAATCAGCCCCAGCATTTT. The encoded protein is CASSFYGDNNQPQHF. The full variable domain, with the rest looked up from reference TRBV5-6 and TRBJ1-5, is DAGVTQSPTHLIKTRGQQVTLRCSPKSGHDTVSWYQQALGQGPQFIFQYYEEEERQRGNFPDRFSGHQFPNYSSELNVNALLLGDSALYLCASSFYGDNNQPQHFGDGTRLSIL.

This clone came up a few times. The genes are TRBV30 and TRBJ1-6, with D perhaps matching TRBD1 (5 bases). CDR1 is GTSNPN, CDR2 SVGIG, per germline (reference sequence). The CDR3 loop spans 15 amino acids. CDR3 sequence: CAWGPLTSYNSPLHF. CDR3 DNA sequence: TGTGCGTGGGGCCCACTGACGTCCTATAATTCACCCCTCCACTTT.

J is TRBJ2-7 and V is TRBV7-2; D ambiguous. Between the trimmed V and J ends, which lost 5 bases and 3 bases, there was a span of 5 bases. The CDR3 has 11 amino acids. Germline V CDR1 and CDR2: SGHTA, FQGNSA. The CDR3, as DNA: TGTGCCAGCAGCACATACTACGAGCAGTACTTC. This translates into CASSTYYEQYF.

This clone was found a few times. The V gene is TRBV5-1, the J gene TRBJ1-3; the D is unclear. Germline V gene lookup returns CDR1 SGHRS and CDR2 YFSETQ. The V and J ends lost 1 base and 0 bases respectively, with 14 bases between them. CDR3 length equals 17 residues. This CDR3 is CASSLQPDLTSGNTIYF. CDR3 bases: TGCGCCAGCAGCTTGCAACCAGACCTTACCTCTGGAAACACCATATATTTT. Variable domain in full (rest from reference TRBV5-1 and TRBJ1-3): KAGVTQTPRYLIKTRGQQVTLSCSPISGHRSVSWYQQTPGQGLQFLFEYFSETQRNKGNFPGRFSGRQFSNSRSEMNVSTLELGDSALYLCASSLQPDLTSGNTIYFGEGSWLTVV.

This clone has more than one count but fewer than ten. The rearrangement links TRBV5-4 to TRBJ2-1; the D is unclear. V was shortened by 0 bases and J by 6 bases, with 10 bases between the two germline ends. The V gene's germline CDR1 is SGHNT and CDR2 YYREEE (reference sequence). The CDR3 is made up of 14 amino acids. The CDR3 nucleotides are TGTGCCAGCAGCTTGGACAGTCTGTCCAATGAGCAGTTCTTC. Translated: CASSLDSLSNEQFF.

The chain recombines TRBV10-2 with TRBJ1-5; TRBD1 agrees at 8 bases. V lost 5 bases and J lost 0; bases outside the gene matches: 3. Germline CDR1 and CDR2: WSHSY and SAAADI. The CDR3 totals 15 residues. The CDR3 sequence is CASSRTGNSNQPQHF. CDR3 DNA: TGCGCCAGCAGTCGGACAGGGAATAGCAATCAGCCCCAGCATTTT.

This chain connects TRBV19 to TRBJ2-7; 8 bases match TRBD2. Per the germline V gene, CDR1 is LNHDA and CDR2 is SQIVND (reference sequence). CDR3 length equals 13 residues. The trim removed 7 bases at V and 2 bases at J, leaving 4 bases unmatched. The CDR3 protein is CASKAGGTYEQYF. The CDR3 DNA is TGTGCCAGTAAGGCGGGGGGCACCTACGAGCAGTACTTC.

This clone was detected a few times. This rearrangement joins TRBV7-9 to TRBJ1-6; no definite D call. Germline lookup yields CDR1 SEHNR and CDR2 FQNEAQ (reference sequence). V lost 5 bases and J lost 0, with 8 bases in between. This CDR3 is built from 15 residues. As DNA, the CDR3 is TGTGCCAGCAGCCCAAGAAGCTCCTATAATTCACCCCTCCACTTT. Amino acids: CASSPRSSYNSPLHF.

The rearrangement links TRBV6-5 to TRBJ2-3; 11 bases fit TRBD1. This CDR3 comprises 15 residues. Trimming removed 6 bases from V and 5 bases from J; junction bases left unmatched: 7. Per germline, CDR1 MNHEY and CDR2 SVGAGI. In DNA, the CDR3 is TGTGCCAGCAGCCCGGACAGGGGGCGAGGAGATACGCAGTATTTT. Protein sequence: CASSPDRGRGDTQYF.

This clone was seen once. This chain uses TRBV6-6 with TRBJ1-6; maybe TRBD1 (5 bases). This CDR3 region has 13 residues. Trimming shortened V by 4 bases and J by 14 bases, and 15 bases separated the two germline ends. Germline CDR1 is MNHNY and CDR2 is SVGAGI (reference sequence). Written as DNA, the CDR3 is TGTGCCAGCAGTTTACGGGACCGCTTGTCCCTCCACTTT. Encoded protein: CASSLRDRLSLHF.